The next 9 T cell receptor beta chains were all read from a single sample in a study of blood T cell repertoires in COVID-19. The assay was immunoSEQ multiplex PCR, and TCRdb's table has in-frame clones only and misses some. The sample shows fewer than 200,000 clones, approximately 86% of them seen only once. Sequencing was performed on peripheral blood. These receptor sequences come from a man in his 60s who had recovered from COVID-19.

The CDR3 loop is CASSFPSGGPNEQFF. The CDR3 DNA reads TGTGCCAGCAGCTTCCCTAGCGGGGGGCCCAATGAGCAGTTCTTC. The V call is TRBV7-2, the J call TRBJ2-1, with 11 bases matching TRBD2. V lost 3 bases to trimming and J lost 6 bases; unmatched junction nucleotides: 4. CDR1 and CDR2 (germline): SGHTA, FQGNSA. The CDR3 has 15 residues. Full variable domain (outside the CDR3, taken from reference TRBV7-2 and TRBJ2-1): GAGVSQSPSNKVTEKGKDVELRCDPISGHTALYWYRQSLGQGLEFLIYFQGNSAPDKSGLPSDRFSAERTGGSVSTLTIQRTQQEDSAVYLCASSFPSGGPNEQFFGPGTRLTVL.

This clone was counted once. This CDR3 reads CASSPTGENTEAFF. CDR3 bases: TGTGCCAGCAGCCCGACAGGTGAGAACACTGAAGCTTTCTTT. The chain has TRBV27 and TRBJ1-1; TRBD1 is a possible D gene (6 bases). This CDR3 comprises 14 residues. V gave up 6 bases and J gave up 1 base, with 12 bases separating them. Per the germline V gene, CDR1 is MNHEY and CDR2 is SMNVEV (reference sequence).

This clone was detected once. The V call is TRBV2, the J call TRBJ1-4; no clear D gene. V lost 8 bases, J lost 7 bases, and 8 bases lay in between. Germline loops: CDR1 SNHLY, CDR2 FYNNEI. This CDR3 comprises 11 residues. The CDR3 reads CASCFGEKLFF. CDR3 bases: TGTGCCAGCTGTTTCGGTGAAAAACTGTTTTTT.

The chain carries TRBV5-1 and TRBJ2-5, with D tentatively TRBD1 (6 bases). The germline CDR1 and CDR2 sequences are SGHRS and YFSETQ. V lost 1 base to trimming and J lost 3 bases, with 16 bases between them. CDR3 length: 16 amino acids. CDR3 in DNA: TGCGCCAGCAGCTTGAGGCAGGGGTCGAAGGAAGAGACCCAGTACTTC. It translates to CASSLRQGSKEETQYF. Complete variable domain (other parts from reference TRBV5-1 and TRBJ2-5): KAGVTQTPRYLIKTRGQQVTLSCSPISGHRSVSWYQQTPGQGLQFLFEYFSETQRNKGNFPGRFSGRQFSNSRSEMNVSTLELGDSALYLCASSLRQGSKEETQYFGPGTRLLVL.

The genes are TRBV19 and TRBJ2-2, with D perhaps matching TRBD1 (6 bases). The CDR3 covers 13 residues. The ends were cut back, 9 bases at V and 4 bases at J, with 12 bases in the middle. Germline CDR1 reads LNHDA; CDR2 reads SQIVND (reference sequence). The CDR3 DNA reads TGTGCCAGGCCGGGACATCGCACCGGGGAGCTGTTTTTT. Its protein is CARPGHRTGELFF. Full variable domain (missing parts from reference TRBV19 and TRBJ2-2): DGGITQSPKYLFRKEGQNVTLSCEQNLNHDAMYWYRQDPGQGLRLIYYSQIVNDFQKGDIAEGYSVSREKKESFPLTVTSAQKNPTAFYLCARPGHRTGELFFGEGSRLTVL.

The chain uses TRBV29-1 and TRBJ1-6, with 7 bases that match TRBD1. Germline CDR1 reads SQVTM; CDR2 reads ANQGSEA. The CDR3 runs 14 residues. The junction had 7 bases not matched to a gene; V was cut back by 5 bases and J by 6 bases. CDR3 nucleotides: TGCAGCGTTCAACAGGGGCAGGGTAATTCACCCCTCCACTTT. Translating gives CSVQQGQGNSPLHF.

This clone was seen repeatedly, ten times or more. The V call is TRBV7-9, the J call TRBJ1-6, with D possibly TRBD1 on 6 matching bases. The CDR3 covers 16 residues. The germline V gene has CDR1 SEHNR and CDR2 FQNEAQ (reference sequence). The V and J ends lost 9 bases and 5 bases respectively, with 20 bases between them. This CDR3 reads CASFKGGDGNNSPLHF. Here the CDR3 DNA reads TGTGCCAGTTTTAAGGGGGGGGACGGCAATAATTCACCCCTCCACTTT.

V gene TRBV27 combines with J gene TRBJ1-6, with D perhaps TRBD1 (6 bases). This CDR3 spans 14 amino acids. Looked up from germline, CDR1 is MNHEY and CDR2 is SMNVEV (reference sequence). V dropped 6 bases and J dropped 8 bases, with 14 bases sitting between them. The chain's CDR3 is CASSPRDIYSPLHF. The CDR3 region has the DNA TGTGCCAGCAGCCCAAGGGACATCTATTCACCCCTCCACTTT.

The V and J genes are TRBV30 and TRBJ1-5; no clear D. Per the germline V gene, CDR1 is GTSNPN and CDR2 is SVGIG (reference sequence). This CDR3 has 15 residues. V was shortened by 3 bases and J by 5 bases, with 17 bases between the two germline ends. The CDR3 sequence is CAWSSPGREYQPQHF. In nucleotides, the CDR3 is TGTGCCTGGAGCTCCCCAGGACGGGAGTATCAGCCCCAGCATTTT. Drawing the rest from reference TRBV30 and TRBJ1-5, the complete variable domain is SQTIHQWPATLVQPVGSPLSLECTVEGTSNPNLYWYRQAAGRGLQLLFYSVGIGQISSEVPQNLSASRPQDRQFILSSKKLLLSDSGFYLCAWSSPGREYQPQHFGDGTRLSIL.